Listed below are T cell receptor beta chains from one sample, sequenced in a study of blood T cells in healthy people across ages. TCRdb reprocessed the 5' RACE reads with MiXCR, giving one entry per CDR3 protein. Here the sample spans hundreds of thousands of distinct CDR3 sequences, 50% to 60% being singletons. The material sequenced was blood. The receptors shown here come from a man aged 55 to 69 in good health. CDR3s include the opening cysteine and the closing phenylalanine or tryptophan. D genes are given only for firm matches. Where a row states a size, it is once, few, many or the class of an expanded clone; other rows omit it.

clone_size d_call j_call v_call cdr3_nt cdr3_aa
. TRBD2 TRBJ2-5 TRBV5-4 TGTGCCAGCCACCCCAGCGGGGCGCCACAAGAGACCCAGTACTTC CASHPSGAPQETQYF
. . TRBJ2-1 TRBV20-1 TGCAGTGCAATGGACTACAATGAGCAGTTCTTC CSAMDYNEQFF
many . TRBJ1-1 TRBV20-1 TGCAGTGCTAGAGATGGAACAACAGTCAGACGTGAAGCTTTCTTT CSARDGTTVRREAFF
few . TRBJ2-5 TRBV7-9 TGTGCCAGCAGCTTAGTTCCAGGGCTGAACCAAGAGACCCAGTACTTC CASSLVPGLNQETQYF
. . TRBJ2-7 TRBV29-1 TGCAGCGTCGGGACGGGACAAACCGAGCAGTACTTC CSVGTGQTEQYF
. TRBD2 TRBJ2-1 TRBV6-5 TGTGCCAGCAGTTACACAGCCGGGACTAGCGTCAGCGGTGTCAATGAGCAGTTCTTC CASSYTAGTSVSGVNEQFF
. . TRBJ2-1 TRBV6-6 TGTGCCAGCAGTTACTCGATGAGGGGCGGGGGCCAAGAGACCCAGTTCTTC CASSYSMRGGGQETQFF
. . TRBJ2-7 TRBV6-5 TGTGCCAGCAACCCATGGGGGGTTAACAGGGACGAGCAGTACTTC CASNPWGVNRDEQYF
. . TRBJ2-7 TRBV6-6 TGTGCCAGCAGTTACCTTGGCGGAGGCTCCTACGAGCAGTACTTC CASSYLGGGSYEQYF
. . TRBJ1-5 TRBV27 TGTGCCAGCACCGCCGGGAGCAATCAGCCCCAGCATTTT CASTAGSNQPQHF
once . TRBJ2-7 TRBV2 TGTGCCAGCACTCCAGAGGGCCTACTAATTTCCTACGAGCAGTACTTC CASTPEGLLISYEQYF
few TRBD2 TRBJ2-5 TRBV20-1 TGCAGTGCTATCAGCGGGGGGGGGACCCAGTACTTC CSAISGGGTQYF
few . TRBJ2-7 TRBV28 TGTGCCAGCAGGACCCCGGAGGGGGTGGGCTACGAGCAGTACTTC CASRTPEGVGYEQYF
many TRBD2 TRBJ2-1 TRBV20-1 TGCAGTGCTGACGGGACTAGCGGGACATACAATGAGCAGTTCTTC CSADGTSGTYNEQFF
once TRBD1 TRBJ1-2 TRBV7-2 TGTGCCAGCAGCTTAGGGACAGGGTTCAGCTATGGCTACACCTTC CASSLGTGFSYGYTF
. TRBD2 TRBJ2-5 TRBV20-1 TGCAGTGCTAGACTGGGACTAGGGGGGGGGACCCAGTACTTC CSARLGLGGGTQYF